These T cell receptor beta chains were read from a single sample in a study of blood T cell repertoires in COVID-19. The data were produced by immunoSEQ multiplex PCR, yet TCRdb's version contains in-frame clones alone and is incomplete. The data contain approximately 300,000 clones, around 89% of them seen just once; the ten biggest clones take up under 4.5%. Sequenced material: peripheral blood. The receptor set was obtained from a woman between 45 and 65 years old with active or convalescent COVID-19. Both conserved end residues are trimmed from each CDR3.

>TRBV5-1
ASSLAFGLASSKFSYNEQF
>TRBV7-8
ASSLVSGTEAF
>TRBV7-8
ASSLAGQALQETQY
>TRBV28
ASKTGDEQY
>TRBV6-4
ASSDQGYGYT
>TRBV30
AWRTQGATNEKLF
>TRBV4-1
ASSQVRSGSAYEQY
>TRBV28
ASTSSVGTGGSYEKLF
>TRBV27
ASSLSGVSSSNQPQH
>TRBV5-1
ASSLEGGSSFGYT
>TRBV29-1
SVTSGGTGELF
>TRBV6-5
ASPGQNTDTQY
>TRBV29-1
SVLGRGKDNEQF
>TRBV6-5
ASSYLAGDGTGELF
>TRBV4-2
ASSQERVGGYEQY
>TRBV28
ASTSIYGGRLSDTQY
>TRBV6-5
ASGGDSDTQY
>TRBV7-8
ASSLKLAGGTEQY
>TRBV13
ASGSRPDRTSGNTIY
>TRBV7-6
ASSSQGAGNTIY
>TRBV7-8
ASSLGMTGRINTEAF
>TRBV6-5
ASRELYEQY
>TRBV9
ASSTIYNEQF
>TRBV5-8
ASSQRDIPNIQY
>TRBV5-4
ASSLAFGARTTGNEQF
>TRBV29-1
SVNPPDRAGTEAF
>TRBV11-2
ASSFNSLAGRITYNEQF
>TRBV12-5
ASGLQTGGADYGYT
>TRBV5-1
ASSDRGFNTGELF
>TRBV28
ASSLAGRSNQPQH
>TRBV3-1/TRBV3-2
ASSQGAGRGYT
>TRBV7-9
ASSLGSSYNSPLH
>TRBV9
ASSGQGATGELF
>TRBV19
ASSSSGTVNTEAF
>TRBV2
ASSILIGLAGNTGELF
>TRBV28
ASMEGLNYGYT
>TRBV18
ASSHLAGLNTGELF